This TCR beta chain is drawn from a study of blood T cells in healthy people across ages. Study in general: The template switching approach captured approximately one barcoded beta molecule for every two T cells. Study-level points and caveats: The unknown donor CMV status may have confounded expanded clonotype changes.

Details on this clonotype: Its antigen remains unidentified.

V dropped 0 bases and J dropped 6; count of bases not matched to a gene: 4. CDR3 size: 17 residues. Germline CDR1 reads KGHSH; CDR2 reads LQKENI. A second about 6 to 12 cycle PCR used barcoded and J-beta primers. Every single cDNA molecule received a tag from a template-switch adaptor with 12 random nucleotides. A minimum of 2.5 million CDR3-containing paired-end reads was obtained for each sample. Using its own MiXCR run on the 5' RACE reads, TCRdb lists one record per CDR3 protein. This repertoire shows about 680,000 distinct CDR3 sequences, 45% to 50% found once; its top ten account for under 35%. This clonotype originated in a woman aged 60-75 years in good health. The chain employs TRBV18 and TRBJ2-3, with 15 bases aligning to TRBD2. Sample: blood. The CDR3 DNA reads as TGTGCCAGCTCACCACCAGGACTAGCGGGAGGGTTGGATACGCAGTATTTT. It yields the protein CASSPPGLAGGLDTQYF.